A single sample is the source of the 24 T cell receptor beta chains below, sequenced in a study of naive and memory T cell subsets. An equimolar mix of two oligonucleotides served as the beta constant-region primer for TRBC1 and TRBC2. Ligated cDNA was amplified by four rounds of PCR with nested alpha and beta constant-region primers and SP2. Using its own MiXCR run on the UMI-ligation and nested PCR reads, TCRdb lists one record per CDR3 protein. Altogether 100,000 to 150,000 distinct CDR3 sequences are present, 36% being singletons, with the ten largest covering 0.8% to 1%. The sequencing sample was made of central memory CD4+ T cells from blood. The receptors originated from a human donor in good health.

The chain combines TRBV5-1 with TRBJ2-7; D call uncertain. V was trimmed by 4 bases and J by 0 bases, leaving 17 bases between them. The CDR3 is 16 residues long. Looked up from germline, CDR1 is SGHRS and CDR2 is YFSETQ. The CDR3 spells CASSGPLNPSSYEQYF. The CDR3 DNA follows: TGCGCCAGCAGCGGACCCCTCAACCCAAGCTCCTACGAGCAGTACTTC.

V is TRBV15 and J is TRBJ1-3; D gene ambiguous. CDR3 length: 15 amino acids. The germline V gene has CDR1 LNHNV and CDR2 YYDKDF (reference sequence). Between the trimmed V and J ends, which lost 5 bases and 0 bases, there was a span of 11 bases. The CDR3 region is CATSGKRLSGNTIYF. DNA for the CDR3: TGTGCCACCAGCGGAAAAAGACTCTCTGGAAACACCATATATTTT.

This clonotype occurred a few times. The rearrangement uses TRBV10-3 and TRBJ2-7, with D perhaps matching TRBD2 (6 bases). The CDR3 is 13 residues long. Germline lookup yields CDR1 ENHRY and CDR2 SYGVKD. V dropped 0 bases and J dropped 3 bases, with 6 bases sitting between them. CDR3 in DNA: TGTGCCATCAGTGAGTCGCGGGACTACGAGCAGTACTTC. It is translated as CAISESRDYEQYF.

The table lists this clonotype with a few counts. The chain has TRBV30 and TRBJ2-3, with no clear D. Germline V gene data show CDR1 as GTSNPN and CDR2 as SVGIG (reference sequence). The CDR3 totals 15 residues. The V and J ends lost 0 bases and 2 bases respectively, with 12 bases between them. The CDR3, as DNA: TGTGCCTGGAGTGTACTTGGTGGCCTCACAGATACGCAGTATTTT. It translates to CAWSVLGGLTDTQYF.

The chain employs TRBV5-1 and TRBJ2-1; D ambiguous. V shed 3 bases and J shed 7 bases, with 11 bases lying between them. The germline CDR1 and CDR2 sequences are SGHRS and YFSETQ. This CDR3 is built from 13 residues. The CDR3, as DNA: TGCGCCAGCAGCTCAAGGGTGGGGAATGAGCAGTTCTTC. Protein: CASSSRVGNEQFF.

The gene calls are TRBV28 and TRBJ1-3, with 7 bases aligning to TRBD1. The CDR3 loop spans 15 amino acids. CDR1 and CDR2 (germline): MDHEN, SYDVKM. The J segment lost 4 bases and the V segment lost 5 bases, leaving 8 bases of the junction unmatched. CDR3 nucleotide sequence: TGTGCCAGCAGTGGCTCAGGGGGTCTCGGAAACACCATATATTTT. It encodes CASSGSGGLGNTIYF.

The chain joins TRBV7-2 to TRBJ2-4; D may be TRBD1 (5 bases). The CDR3 is 13 residues long. The germline gives CDR1 SGHTA, CDR2 FQGNSA. The V end was cut by 0 bases, the J end by 5 bases, with 5 bases between. CDR3 sequence reads: CASSLAQENIQYF. CDR3 bases: TGTGCCAGCAGCTTAGCACAGGAAAACATTCAGTACTTC.

CDR3 in amino acids: CSAPRLEGRGFTDTQYF. DNA for the CDR3: TGCAGTGCTCCCCGACTAGAAGGAAGGGGGTTTACAGATACGCAGTATTTT. This chain links TRBV20-1 with TRBJ2-3; D is tentatively TRBD1 or TRBD2 (6 bases each). There are 17 residues in the CDR3. V lost 5 bases and J 3 bases, leaving 24 bases between the germline ends. The germline gives CDR1 DFQATT, CDR2 SNEGSKA (reference sequence).

The sample holds one count of this clonotype. The gene calls are TRBV5-6 and TRBJ1-1; TRBD1 aligns across 12 bases. The CDR3 length is 17 residues. The germline gives CDR1 SGHDT, CDR2 YYEEEE. The trim removed 4 bases at V and 3 bases at J, leaving 10 bases unmatched. For the CDR3, the DNA is TGTGCCAGCAGCCTCGGGACAGGGGGCTTCTCCTACACTGAAGCTTTCTTT. Translated, it gives CASSLGTGGFSYTEAFF.

This clonotype was seen only a few times. Here the CDR3 reads CASSTSGLRKETQYF. CDR3 nucleotides: TGTGCCAGCAGTACCTCAGGGTTACGTAAAGAGACCCAGTACTTC. The J gene is TRBJ2-5, the V gene TRBV6-1, with a possible D match to TRBD1 (5 bases). The CDR3 loop spans 15 amino acids. V shed 5 bases and J shed 3 bases, with 16 bases lying between them. From germline, CDR1 is MNHNS and CDR2 SASEGT.

The V gene is TRBV24-1, the J gene TRBJ2-1; TRBD2 agrees at 11 bases. There are 17 residues in the CDR3. With V trimmed by 3 bases and J by 7 bases, 10 bases remained unmatched. The germline V gene encodes CDR1 KGHDR and CDR2 SFDVKD. This CDR3 reads CATSDPLLAGASNEQFF. The CDR3 DNA sequence: TGTGCCACCAGTGATCCCCTACTAGCGGGAGCGTCGAATGAGCAGTTCTTC.

This chain links TRBV7-9 with TRBJ1-1, with TRBD1 matching 11 bases. With V trimmed by 4 bases and J by 1 base, 8 bases remained unmatched. This CDR3 is 17 amino acids long. CDR1 SEHNR and CDR2 FQNEAQ come from the germline V gene (reference sequence). The CDR3 DNA is TGTGCCAGCAGCTCCGGACAGGGGGCACGTTGGAACACTGAAGCTTTCTTT. Its translation: CASSSGQGARWNTEAFF.

On this clonotype itself: A much larger clonotype is one base distant, so this may be a read error. The rearrangement links TRBV20-1 to TRBJ2-5, with TRBD2 identical over 10 bases. Germline V lookup: CDR1 DFQATT, CDR2 SNEGSKA (reference sequence). V shed 0 bases, J shed 6 bases, and the junction held 7 bases outside the gene matches. The CDR3 length is 15 residues. CDR3 in amino acids: CSARDLGLAEKTQYF. CDR3 in DNA: TGCAGTGCTAGAGATCTCGGACTAGCGGAAAAGACCCAGTACTTC.

The CDR3 is CSVEAGGINEQFF. CDR3 nucleotide sequence: TGCAGCGTTGAGGCAGGGGGCATCAATGAGCAGTTCTTC. This chain links TRBV29-1 with TRBJ2-1, with TRBD1 matching 8 bases. The CDR3 covers 13 residues. Germline CDR1 is SQVTM and CDR2 is ANQGSEA. The V and J ends lost 3 bases and 6 bases, in that order; junction bases with no gene match: 4.

A few counts support this clonotype. The chain joins TRBV11-2 to TRBJ1-1, with 7 bases fitting TRBD1. The germline CDR1 and CDR2 sequences are SGHAT and FQNNGV. V shed 1 base and J 0 bases; nucleotides not matched to a gene: 17. There are 20 residues in the CDR3. The CDR3 is CASSLVGGPGQSIMNTEAFF. The CDR3 nucleotides are TGTGCCAGCAGCTTAGTAGGAGGACCGGGACAGAGTATTATGAACACTGAAGCTTTCTTT.

The chain joins TRBV7-9 to TRBJ2-7; the D is unclear. Trimming left V 3 bases short and J 2 bases short, with 5 bases between. CDR3 length: 12 residues. The germline gives CDR1 SEHNR, CDR2 FQNEAQ (reference sequence). As DNA, the CDR3 is TGTGCCAGCAGCTTGTCAGCCTACGAGCAGTACTTC. It is translated as CASSLSAYEQYF.

By its share, this clonotype is medium-sized. The chain employs TRBV20-1 and TRBJ2-1; D may be TRBD2 (5 bases). The ends were cut back, 5 bases at V and 0 bases at J, with 11 bases in the middle. The CDR3 runs to 14 residues. Germline lookup yields CDR1 DFQATT and CDR2 SNEGSKA (reference sequence). As DNA, the CDR3 is TGCAGTGCTCAGTGGACTCGCTCCTACAATGAGCAGTTCTTC. It is translated as CSAQWTRSYNEQFF.

This clonotype has at least ten counts. This rearrangement joins TRBV20-1 to TRBJ2-1; 7 nucleotides agree with TRBD2. This CDR3 region has 14 residues. In germline, CDR1 is DFQATT, CDR2 SNEGSKA (reference sequence). The V and J ends lost 5 bases and 3 bases, in that order; junction bases with no gene match: 7. The DNA of the CDR3 is TGCAGTGCTCCCGTAGCGGGTGGCTACAATGAGCAGTTCTTC. Translated, it gives CSAPVAGGYNEQFF.

This rearrangement joins TRBV5-1 to TRBJ2-1, with TRBD2 as a possible D gene (6 bases). Germline assignment: CDR1 SGHRS and CDR2 YFSETQ. The CDR3 loop spans 14 amino acids. The V end was cut by 7 bases, the J end by 0 bases, with 11 bases between. The CDR3 region is CASSMGGSYNEQFF. The CDR3 bases are TGCGCCAGCTCTATGGGGGGCTCCTACAATGAGCAGTTCTTC.

In its sample, this clonotype was seen a few times. V is TRBV12-3 or TRBV12-4 and J is TRBJ2-1; tentatively, D is TRBD1 (5 bases). Trimming took 6 bases from V and 1 from J, leaving 13 bases between them. This CDR3 spans 15 amino acids. The CDR3: CASSPQGESYNEQFF. In DNA form, the CDR3 reads TGTGCCAGCAGCCCTCAGGGTGAGTCCTACAATGAGCAGTTCTTC.

The genes are TRBV28 and TRBJ1-6; D may be TRBD1 (6 bases). Trimming left V 2 bases short and J 10 bases short, with 15 bases between. Looked up from germline, CDR1 is MDHEN and CDR2 is SYDVKM. The CDR3 has 15 residues. CDR3 amino acids: CASSLKQGIRSPLHF. CDR3 in DNA: TGTGCCAGCAGTTTAAAGCAGGGGATACGGTCACCCCTCCACTTT.

The chain couples TRBV29-1 to TRBJ2-1, with a weak D call TRBD1 (5 bases). The CDR3 extends over 15 amino acids. V lost 1 base to trimming and J lost 1 base, with 11 bases between them. Germline loops: CDR1 SQVTM, CDR2 ANQGSEA. The CDR3 sequence: CSVEVQGISYNEQFF. CDR3 coding DNA: TGCAGCGTTGAAGTCCAGGGCATATCCTACAATGAGCAGTTCTTC.

The rearrangement links TRBV28 to TRBJ2-1; D gene ambiguous. Germline CDR1 MDHEN, CDR2 SYDVKM. The CDR3 consists of 13 residues. Trimming removed 2 bases at V and 6 bases at J, with 8 bases between. The CDR3 sequence: CASSLPVGNEQFF. The CDR3 DNA reads TGTGCCAGCAGTTTACCCGTAGGCAATGAGCAGTTCTTC.

This clonotype has only a few counts. This sequence joins TRBV18 and TRBJ2-1; 9 bases agree with TRBD2. This CDR3 comprises 15 residues. From germline, CDR1 is KGHSH and CDR2 LQKENI. J gave up 7 bases and V 8 bases, and 12 bases lay outside the gene matches. CDR3 bases: TGTGCCAGCGAACCGACCCGACTAGCGGTTAATGAGCAGTTCTTC. Translating it yields CASEPTRLAVNEQFF.